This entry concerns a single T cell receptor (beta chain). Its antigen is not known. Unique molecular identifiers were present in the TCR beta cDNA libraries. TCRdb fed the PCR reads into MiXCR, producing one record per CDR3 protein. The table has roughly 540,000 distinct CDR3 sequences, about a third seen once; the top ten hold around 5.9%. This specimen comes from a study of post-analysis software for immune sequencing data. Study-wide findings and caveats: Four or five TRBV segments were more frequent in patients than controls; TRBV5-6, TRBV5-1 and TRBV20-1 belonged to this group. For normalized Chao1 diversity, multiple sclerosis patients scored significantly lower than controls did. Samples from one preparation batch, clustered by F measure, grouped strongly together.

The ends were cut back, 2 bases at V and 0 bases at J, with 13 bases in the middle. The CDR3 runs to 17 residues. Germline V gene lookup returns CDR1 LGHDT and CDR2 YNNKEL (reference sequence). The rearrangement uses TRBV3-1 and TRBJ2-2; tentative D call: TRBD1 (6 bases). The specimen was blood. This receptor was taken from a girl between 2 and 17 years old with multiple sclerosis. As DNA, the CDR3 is TGTGCCAGCAGCCAATTGAGGGACATAGCGAACACCGGGGAGCTGTTTTTT. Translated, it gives CASSQLRDIANTGELFF. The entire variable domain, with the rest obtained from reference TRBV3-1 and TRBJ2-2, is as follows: DTAVSQTPKYLVTQMGNDKSIKCEQNLGHDTMYWYKQDSKKFLKIMFSYNNKELIINETVPNRFSPKSPDKAHLNLHINSLELGDSAVYFCASSQLRDIANTGELFFGEGSRLTVL.